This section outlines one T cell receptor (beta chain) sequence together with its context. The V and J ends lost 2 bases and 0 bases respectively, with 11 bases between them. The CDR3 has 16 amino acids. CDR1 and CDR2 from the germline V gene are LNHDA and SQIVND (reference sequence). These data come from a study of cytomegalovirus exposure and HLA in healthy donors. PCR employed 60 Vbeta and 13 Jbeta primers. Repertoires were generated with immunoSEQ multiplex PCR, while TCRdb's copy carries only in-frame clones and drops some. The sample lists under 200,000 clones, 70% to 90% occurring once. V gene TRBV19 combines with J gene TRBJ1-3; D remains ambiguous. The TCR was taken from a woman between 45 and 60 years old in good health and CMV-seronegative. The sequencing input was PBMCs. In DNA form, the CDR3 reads TGTGCCAGTAGTATATATGCGGCATTCTCTGGAAACACCATATATTTT. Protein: CASSIYAAFSGNTIYF.